Below, 26 T cell receptor beta chains from the same sample are listed, as sequenced in a study of OX40 agonist ivuxolimab in advanced cancers. TCRdb's table, derived via immunoSEQ multiplex PCR, lists solely in-frame clones and lacks some. The table lists under 30,000 clones, around nine tenths of them singletons, with about 9.4% in the top ten. The sample was CD4+ or CD8+ T cells sorted from blood, taken in a trial of the OX40 agonist ivuxolimab. The receptors originated from an adult with an advanced solid tumor such as melanoma, head and neck, liver or kidney cancer.

The chain carries TRBV23-1 and TRBJ2-1, with 8 bases matching TRBD2. TRBV23-1 is assigned to the ORF class and has an uncertain function. J was trimmed by 8 bases and V by 7 bases; bases with no gene match: 10. This CDR3 has 14 residues. CDR3 in amino acids: CASNPPGGEDEQFF. DNA of the CDR3: TGCGCCAGCAATCCGCCGGGGGGGGAAGATGAGCAGTTCTTC.

CDR3 nucleotide sequence: TGCGCCAGCAGCAGGTCCGGGACAGGGCTCTACGAGCAGTACTTC. Translated: CASSRSGTGLYEQYF. The chain joins TRBV5-1 to TRBJ2-7; TRBD1 agrees at 9 bases. V dropped 4 bases and J dropped 3; count of bases not matched to a gene: 8. The CDR3 consists of 15 residues. Germline V lookup: CDR1 SGHRS, CDR2 YFSETQ.

This rearrangement joins TRBV7-6 to TRBJ1-2; no clear D gene. This CDR3 has 11 amino acids. CDR1 and CDR2 (germline): SGHVS, FNYEAQ. V lost 5 bases and J 14 bases, leaving 15 bases between the germline ends. The CDR3 DNA follows: TGTGCCAGCAGCCGAAGAGGGTCTGGTACCTTC. Translation: CASSRRGSGTF.

The chain has TRBV27 and TRBJ2-3, with D maybe TRBD2 (7 bases). The CDR3 is 17 amino acids. The germline CDR1 and CDR2 sequences are MNHEY and SMNVEV (reference sequence). V was clipped by 3 bases and J by 4 bases, with 20 bases between them. CDR3 sequence (DNA): TGTGCCAGCAGTTTCCTCGACGGCCTCGGGGGGCCAGATACGCAGTATTTT. Protein sequence: CASSFLDGLGGPDTQYF.

V is TRBV9 and J is TRBJ2-1, with TRBD2 identical over 8 bases. Germline assignment: CDR1 SGDLS and CDR2 YYNGEE. Germline trimming cut 3 bases from V and 0 bases from J; bases unmatched to any gene: 5. The CDR3 is 16 residues long. The CDR3 region is CASSDKRGSSYNEQFF. The CDR3 DNA follows: TGTGCCAGCAGCGATAAGCGGGGGAGCTCCTACAATGAGCAGTTCTTC.

The genes are TRBV7-9 and TRBJ2-1; no firm D call. Germline CDR1 reads SEHNR; CDR2 reads FQNEAQ (reference sequence). This CDR3 spans 17 amino acids. Trimming left V 2 bases short and J 2 bases short, with 16 bases between. As DNA, the CDR3 is TGTGCCAGCAGCTTACCGGCCGGGCAGTCGGCCTACAATGAGCAGTTCTTC. Protein: CASSLPAGQSAYNEQFF.

The chain couples TRBV19 to TRBJ2-7; 9 positions agree with TRBD1. The CDR3 is 16 amino acids. Germline CDR1 LNHDA, CDR2 SQIVND (reference sequence). V trimming: 1 base; J trimming: 2 bases; junction bases outside the gene matches: 6. CDR3 in DNA: TGTGCCAGTAGTATAGGCTACGGGGACAGGGCCTACGAGCAGTACTTC. It translates to CASSIGYGDRAYEQYF.

The V call is TRBV11-3, the J call TRBJ1-2; no reliable D call. Trimming stripped 1 base from V and 3 bases from J, with 9 bases between. This CDR3 has 14 residues. Germline assignment: CDR1 SGHNT and CDR2 YENEEA. Here the CDR3 reads CASSLGVLDYGYTF. The CDR3 region has the DNA TGTGCCAGCAGCTTAGGGGTTCTGGACTATGGCTACACCTTC. Drawing the rest from reference TRBV11-3 and TRBJ1-2, the complete variable domain is EAGVVQSPRYKIIEKKQPVAFWCNPISGHNTLYWYLQNLGQGPELLIRYENEEAVDDSQLPKDRFSAERLKGVDSTLKIQPAELGDSAVYLCASSLGVLDYGYTFGSGTRLTVV.

This chain joins TRBV19 and TRBJ1-2; tentatively, D is TRBD1 (5 bases). Trimming removed 6 bases at V and 6 bases at J, with 14 bases between. The germline V gene encodes CDR1 LNHDA and CDR2 SQIVND (reference sequence). The CDR3 extends over 13 amino acids. The DNA for the CDR3 is TGTGCCAGTAGCACGACAGTGGCCCATGGCTACACCTTC. It yields the protein CASSTTVAHGYTF.

This rearrangement joins TRBV29-1 to TRBJ2-2, with TRBD1 as a possible D gene (5 bases). V gave up 3 bases and J gave up 6 bases, with 8 bases separating them. CDR3 size: 12 residues. Germline V lookup: CDR1 SQVTM, CDR2 ANQGSEA. This chain's CDR3 is CSVESGSGELFF. The CDR3 bases are TGCAGCGTTGAGTCAGGGTCCGGGGAGCTGTTTTTT.

The chain joins TRBV7-9 to TRBJ2-2; 8 nucleotides align to TRBD1. The trim removed 1 base at V and 5 bases at J, leaving 3 bases unmatched. Germline V gene data show CDR1 as SEHNR and CDR2 as FQNEAQ (reference sequence). The CDR3 runs 15 residues. CDR3 nucleotide sequence: TGTGCCAGCAGCTTAGGGACAGGGTGGACCGGGGAGCTGTTTTTT. It specifies CASSLGTGWTGELFF.

V usage is TRBV5-1 and J usage is TRBJ2-2; no clear D. CDR1 is SGHRS, CDR2 YFSETQ, per germline. This CDR3 contains 12 residues. Deletions cut 0 bases from V and 11 bases from J, with 8 bases between. The CDR3 spells CASSLAQRELFF. The CDR3 coding sequence is TGCGCCAGCAGCTTGGCTCAGAGAGAGCTGTTTTTT.

Only one count was recorded for this clone. This rearrangement joins TRBV4-1 to TRBJ2-3, with TRBD2 identical over 8 bases. V lost 2 bases to trimming and J lost 3 bases; unmatched junction nucleotides: 7. The CDR3 has 16 residues. Germline CDR1 reads MGHRA; CDR2 reads YSYEKL. CDR3 sequence reads: CASSQINGGATDTQYF. For the CDR3, the DNA is TGCGCCAGCAGCCAAATAAACGGGGGGGCAACAGATACGCAGTATTTT.

The V call is TRBV2, the J call TRBJ2-7; D gene ambiguous. The CDR3 has 14 residues. Per germline, CDR1 SNHLY and CDR2 FYNNEI. V was clipped by 1 base and J by 3 bases, with 10 bases between them. For the CDR3, the DNA is TGTGCCAGCAGTGAAGGTCCTTTAGTCTACGAGCAGTACTTC. Protein product: CASSEGPLVYEQYF.

The chain is built from TRBV6-5 and TRBJ2-5; unclear D gene. The CDR3 consists of 12 residues. Germline V gene lookup returns CDR1 MNHEY and CDR2 SVGAGI. Trimming took 7 bases from V and 5 from J, leaving 11 bases between them. CDR3 DNA sequence: TGTGCCAGCACTGGGGTTGGGGAGACCCAGTACTTC. It specifies CASTGVGETQYF.

This clone was observed a single time. The V call is TRBV5-1, the J call TRBJ2-3; D might be TRBD1 or TRBD2, each matching 6 bases. The CDR3 spans 11 residues. V shed 6 bases and J shed 11 bases, with 13 bases lying between them. CDR1 is SGHRS and CDR2 is YFSETQ in the germline V gene. This chain's CDR3 is CASTEGGVQYF. The DNA of the CDR3 is TGCGCCAGCACAGAGGGGGGAGTGCAGTATTTT.

V usage is TRBV5-1 and J usage is TRBJ2-1; D unclear. Germline V gene data show CDR1 as SGHRS and CDR2 as YFSETQ. The CDR3 extends over 15 amino acids. The V end lost 2 bases, the J end lost 3 bases, and 12 bases lay between the germline ends. CDR3 nucleotide sequence: TGCGCCAGCAGCTTATCAGGACCGGACTACAATGAGCAGTTCTTC. Translation: CASSLSGPDYNEQFF.

This chain uses TRBV19 with TRBJ1-1; 10 bases agree with TRBD1. Unmatched junction bases numbered 17, after V lost 7 bases and J lost 3 bases. Germline CDR1 is LNHDA and CDR2 is SQIVND (reference sequence). The CDR3 runs to 18 residues. The CDR3 coding sequence is TGTGCCAGTACCGAACACCCTGACAGGGGGCGTCTCGACACTGAAGCTTTCTTT. This gives the protein CASTEHPDRGRLDTEAFF.

V and J are TRBV6-5 and TRBJ2-7; D remains unclear. Germline assignment: CDR1 MNHEY and CDR2 SVGAGI. The CDR3 loop spans 13 amino acids. The V and J ends lost 2 bases and 4 bases respectively, with 9 bases between them. The CDR3 loop is CASSYALAYEQYF. The DNA of the CDR3 is TGTGCCAGCAGTTACGCCTTGGCGTACGAGCAGTACTTC.

The CDR3 DNA reads TGTGCCAGCCCCGGACTAGACGGGACCCAGTACTTC. As protein: CASPGLDGTQYF. The rearrangement joins TRBV6-1 to TRBJ2-5, with 7 bases fitting TRBD2. This CDR3 region has 12 residues. The germline CDR1 and CDR2 sequences are MNHNS and SASEGT. J was trimmed by 7 bases and V by 8 bases; bases with no gene match: 7.

About this clone: Other DNA sequences in this sample translate to the same CDR3. This chain links TRBV18 with TRBJ2-1; D ambiguous. The germline V and J ends were trimmed by 4 bases and 2 bases, with 6 bases remaining between them. The CDR3 spans 13 residues. Per the germline V gene, CDR1 is KGHSH and CDR2 is LQKENI. In nucleotides, the CDR3 is TGTGCCAGCTCACTAGGACCCTACAATGAGCAGTTCTTC. This encodes CASSLGPYNEQFF.

CDR3 region: CASSQNTEAFF. CDR3 DNA sequence: TGCGCCAGCAGCCAGAACACTGAAGCTTTCTTT. This rearrangement joins TRBV4-1 to TRBJ1-1; D gene unclear. Germline CDR1 reads MGHRA; CDR2 reads YSYEKL. The V and J ends lost 3 bases and 1 base respectively, with 0 bases between them. CDR3 length: 11 residues.

The chain couples TRBV9 to TRBJ2-2; TRBD1 agrees at 7 bases. V trimming: 0 bases; J trimming: 7 bases; junction bases outside the gene matches: 9. The germline gives CDR1 SGDLS, CDR2 YYNGEE. The CDR3 length is 16 residues. CDR3 sequence reads: CASSVEGQGVGGELFF. CDR3 nucleotide sequence: TGTGCCAGCAGCGTAGAGGGGCAGGGGGTCGGCGGGGAGCTGTTTTTT.

This rearrangement joins TRBV5-6 to TRBJ2-7, with D uncertain. The germline CDR1 and CDR2 sequences are SGHDT and YYEEEE. The CDR3 is 14 amino acids. V lost 0 bases and J 2 bases, leaving 9 bases between the germline ends. The CDR3 region is CASSLGGNTYEQYF. CDR3 bases: TGTGCCAGCAGCTTGGGAGGCAACACCTACGAGCAGTACTTC.

CDR3 loop: CASGAPNSYEQYF. CDR3 in DNA: TGTGCTAGTGGTGCCCCTAACTCCTACGAGCAGTACTTC. The rearrangement links TRBV12-5 to TRBJ2-7; D ambiguous. Germline CDR1 LGHNT, CDR2 FRNRAP. Trimming cost V 5 bases and J 0 bases, with 8 bases left between them. The CDR3 runs 13 residues.

This clone was observed a handful of times. The chain combines TRBV7-2 with TRBJ2-7; D call uncertain. The ends were cut back, 1 base at V and 0 bases at J, with 13 bases in the middle. The CDR3 loop spans 16 amino acids. The germline CDR1 and CDR2 sequences are SGHTA and FQGNSA. CDR3 region: CASSLGPGSNSYEQYF. CDR3 DNA sequence: TGTGCCAGCAGCTTAGGCCCCGGGTCCAACTCCTACGAGCAGTACTTC.